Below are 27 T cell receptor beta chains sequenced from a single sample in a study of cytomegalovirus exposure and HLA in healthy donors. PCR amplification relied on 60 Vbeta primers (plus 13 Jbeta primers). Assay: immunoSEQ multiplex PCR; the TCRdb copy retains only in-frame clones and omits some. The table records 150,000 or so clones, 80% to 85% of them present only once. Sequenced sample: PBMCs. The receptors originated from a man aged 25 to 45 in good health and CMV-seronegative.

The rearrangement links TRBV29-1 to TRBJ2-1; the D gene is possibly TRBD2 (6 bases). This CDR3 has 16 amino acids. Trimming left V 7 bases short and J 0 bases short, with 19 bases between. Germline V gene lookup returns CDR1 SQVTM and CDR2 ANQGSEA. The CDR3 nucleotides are TGCAGCGCCCTTAGCGGCAGTCTTAGCTCCTACAATGAGCAGTTCTTC. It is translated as CSALSGSLSSYNEQFF.

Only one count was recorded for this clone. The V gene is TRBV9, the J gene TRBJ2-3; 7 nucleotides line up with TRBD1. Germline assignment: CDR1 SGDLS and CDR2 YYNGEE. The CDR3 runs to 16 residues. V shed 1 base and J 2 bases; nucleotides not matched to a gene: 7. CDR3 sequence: CASSVNPGGNTDTQYF. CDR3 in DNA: TGTGCCAGCAGCGTAAATCCAGGGGGAAACACAGATACGCAGTATTTT.

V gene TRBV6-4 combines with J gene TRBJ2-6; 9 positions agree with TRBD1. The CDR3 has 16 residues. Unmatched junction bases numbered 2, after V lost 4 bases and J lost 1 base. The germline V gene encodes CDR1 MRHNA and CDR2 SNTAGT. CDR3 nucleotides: TGTGCCAGCAGTGCAGGGACAGGGTCTGGGGCCAACGTCCTGACTTTC. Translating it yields CASSAGTGSGANVLTF.

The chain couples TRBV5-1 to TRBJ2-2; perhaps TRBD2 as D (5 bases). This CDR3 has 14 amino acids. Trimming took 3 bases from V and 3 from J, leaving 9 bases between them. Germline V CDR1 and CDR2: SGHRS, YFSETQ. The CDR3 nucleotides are TGCGCCAGCAGCTCGACTATCTACACCGGGGAGCTGTTTTTT. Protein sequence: CASSSTIYTGELFF.

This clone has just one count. CDR3 sequence (DNA): TGTGCCAGCAGCACGGACAGGGGGCGTGTTGGCTACACCTTC. This translates into CASSTDRGRVGYTF. The rearrangement uses TRBV9 and TRBJ1-2; 11 bases align to TRBD1. This CDR3 contains 14 residues. The V and J ends lost 4 bases and 7 bases, in that order; junction bases with no gene match: 6. Germline CDR1 and CDR2: SGDLS and YYNGEE.

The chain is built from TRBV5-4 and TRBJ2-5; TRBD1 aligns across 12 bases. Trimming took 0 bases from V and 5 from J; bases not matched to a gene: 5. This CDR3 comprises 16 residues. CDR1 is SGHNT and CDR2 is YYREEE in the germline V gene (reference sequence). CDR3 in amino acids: CASSLGDRGRGETQYF. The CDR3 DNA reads TGTGCCAGCAGCTTGGGGGACAGGGGGCGAGGGGAGACCCAGTACTTC.

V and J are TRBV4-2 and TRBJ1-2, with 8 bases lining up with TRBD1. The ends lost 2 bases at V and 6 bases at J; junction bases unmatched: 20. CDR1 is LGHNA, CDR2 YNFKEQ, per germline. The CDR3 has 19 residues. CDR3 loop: CASSQPPGNRGNRRDGYTF. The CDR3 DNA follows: TGTGCCAGCAGCCAACCCCCTGGGAACAGGGGGAATCGACGGGATGGCTACACCTTC.

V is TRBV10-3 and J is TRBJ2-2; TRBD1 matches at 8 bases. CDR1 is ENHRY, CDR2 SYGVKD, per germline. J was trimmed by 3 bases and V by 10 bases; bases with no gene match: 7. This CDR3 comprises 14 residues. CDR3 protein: CARRQGKDTGELFF. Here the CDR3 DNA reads TGTGCCAGGCGACAGGGGAAGGACACCGGGGAGCTGTTTTTT.

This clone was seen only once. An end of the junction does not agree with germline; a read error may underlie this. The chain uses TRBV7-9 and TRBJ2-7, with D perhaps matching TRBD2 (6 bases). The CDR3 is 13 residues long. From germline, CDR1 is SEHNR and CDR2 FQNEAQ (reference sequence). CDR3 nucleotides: TGTTCCAGCAGCACAGGACTAACCTACGAGCAGTACTTC. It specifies CSSSTGLTYEQYF.

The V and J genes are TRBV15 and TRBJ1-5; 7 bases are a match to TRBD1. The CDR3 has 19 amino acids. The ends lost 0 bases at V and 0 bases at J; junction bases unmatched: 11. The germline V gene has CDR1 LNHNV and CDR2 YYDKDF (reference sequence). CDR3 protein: CATSRDQYSTGNSNQPQHF. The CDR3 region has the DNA TGTGCCACCAGCAGAGATCAATATTCGACAGGGAATAGCAATCAGCCCCAGCATTTT.

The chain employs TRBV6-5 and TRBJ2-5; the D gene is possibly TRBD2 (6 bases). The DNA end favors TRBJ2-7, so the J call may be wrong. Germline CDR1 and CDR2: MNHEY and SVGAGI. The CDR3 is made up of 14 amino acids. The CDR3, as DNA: TGTGCCAGCAGTTCACTTGGGGGGAACTACGAGCAGTACTTC. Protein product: CASSSLGGNYEQYF.

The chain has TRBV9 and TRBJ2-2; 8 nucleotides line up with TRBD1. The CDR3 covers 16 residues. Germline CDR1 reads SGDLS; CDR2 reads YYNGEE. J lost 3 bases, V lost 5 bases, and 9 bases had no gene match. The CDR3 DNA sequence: TGTGCCAGCAGTCTTGGGGCGACAGGGGACACCGGGGAGCTGTTTTTT. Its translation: CASSLGATGDTGELFF.

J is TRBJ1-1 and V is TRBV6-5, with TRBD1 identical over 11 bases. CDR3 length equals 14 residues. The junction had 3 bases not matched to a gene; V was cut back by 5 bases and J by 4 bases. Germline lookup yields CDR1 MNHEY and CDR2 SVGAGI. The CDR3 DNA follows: TGTGCCAGCAGTGAAGGGACAGGGGGCACTGAAGCTTTCTTT. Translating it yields CASSEGTGGTEAFF.

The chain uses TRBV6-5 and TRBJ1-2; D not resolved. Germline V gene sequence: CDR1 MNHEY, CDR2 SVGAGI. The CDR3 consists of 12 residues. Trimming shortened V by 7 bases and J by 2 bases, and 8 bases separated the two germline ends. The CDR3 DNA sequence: TGTGCCAGCACCCAGGAAAACTATGGCTACACCTTC. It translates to CASTQENYGYTF.

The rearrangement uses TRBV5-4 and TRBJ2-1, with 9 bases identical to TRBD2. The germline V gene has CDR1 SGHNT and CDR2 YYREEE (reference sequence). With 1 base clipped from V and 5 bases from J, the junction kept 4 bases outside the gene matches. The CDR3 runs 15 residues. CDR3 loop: CASSLKRGADNEQFF. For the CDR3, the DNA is TGTGCCAGCAGCTTGAAGCGGGGGGCAGACAATGAGCAGTTCTTC.

This CDR3 reads CASSPYRAGSYEQYF. The DNA for the CDR3 is TGCGCCAGCAGCCCCTATCGGGCAGGGTCCTACGAGCAGTACTTC. The chain couples TRBV5-1 to TRBJ2-7; maybe TRBD1 (5 bases). This CDR3 is 15 amino acids long. V was clipped by 4 bases and J by 1 base, with 15 bases between them. Germline V gives CDR1 SGHRS, CDR2 YFSETQ. Complete variable domain (other parts from reference TRBV5-1 and TRBJ2-7): KAGVTQTPRYLIKTRGQQVTLSCSPISGHRSVSWYQQTPGQGLQFLFEYFSETQRNKGNFPGRFSGRQFSNSRSEMNVSTLELGDSALYLCASSPYRAGSYEQYFGPGTRLTVT.

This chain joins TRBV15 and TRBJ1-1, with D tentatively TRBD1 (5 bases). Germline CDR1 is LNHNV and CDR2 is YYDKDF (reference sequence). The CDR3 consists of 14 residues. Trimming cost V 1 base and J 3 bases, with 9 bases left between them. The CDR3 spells CATSRGGEDTEAFF. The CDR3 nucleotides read TGTGCCACCAGCAGAGGAGGGGAGGACACTGAAGCTTTCTTT. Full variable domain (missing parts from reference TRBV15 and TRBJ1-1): DAMVIQNPRYQVTQFGKPVTLSCSQTLNHNVMYWYQQKSSQAPKLLFHYYDKDFNNEADTPDNFQSRRPNTSFCFLDIRSPGLGDTAMYLCATSRGGEDTEAFFGQGTRLTVV.

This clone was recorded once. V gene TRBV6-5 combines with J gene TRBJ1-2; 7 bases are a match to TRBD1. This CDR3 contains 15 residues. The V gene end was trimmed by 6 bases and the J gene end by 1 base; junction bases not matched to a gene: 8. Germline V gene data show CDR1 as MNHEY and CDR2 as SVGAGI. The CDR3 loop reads CASSQQGSSNYGYTF. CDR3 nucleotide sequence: TGTGCCAGCAGCCAACAGGGGAGTAGTAACTATGGCTACACCTTC.

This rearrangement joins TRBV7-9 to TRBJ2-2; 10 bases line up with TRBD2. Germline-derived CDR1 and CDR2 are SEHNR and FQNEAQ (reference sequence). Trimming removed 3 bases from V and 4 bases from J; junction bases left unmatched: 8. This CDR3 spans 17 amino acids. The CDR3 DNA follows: TGTGCCAGCAGCTTTTTACTAGCGGGGATCGGCACCGGGGAGCTGTTTTTT. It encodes CASSFLLAGIGTGELFF.

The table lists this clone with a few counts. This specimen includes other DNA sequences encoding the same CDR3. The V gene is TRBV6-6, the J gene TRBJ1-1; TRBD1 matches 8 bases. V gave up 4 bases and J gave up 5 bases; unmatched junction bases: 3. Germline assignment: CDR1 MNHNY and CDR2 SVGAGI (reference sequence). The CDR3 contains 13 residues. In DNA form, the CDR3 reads TGTGCCAGCAGTTTTGACAGGGGAACTGAAGCTTTCTTT. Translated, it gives CASSFDRGTEAFF.

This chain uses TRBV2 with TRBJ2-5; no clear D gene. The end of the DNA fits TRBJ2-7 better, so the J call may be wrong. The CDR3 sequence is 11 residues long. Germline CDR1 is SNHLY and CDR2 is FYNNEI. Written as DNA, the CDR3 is TGTGCCAGCAGTGAATACTACGAGCAGTACTTC. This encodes CASSEYYEQYF.

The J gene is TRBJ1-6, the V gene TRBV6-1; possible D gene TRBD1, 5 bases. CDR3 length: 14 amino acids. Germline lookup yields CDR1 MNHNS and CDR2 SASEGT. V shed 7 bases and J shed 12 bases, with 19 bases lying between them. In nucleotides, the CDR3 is TGTGCCAGCACTCGAATGGGGGGGGGTTTACCCCTCCACTTT. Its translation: CASTRMGGGLPLHF.

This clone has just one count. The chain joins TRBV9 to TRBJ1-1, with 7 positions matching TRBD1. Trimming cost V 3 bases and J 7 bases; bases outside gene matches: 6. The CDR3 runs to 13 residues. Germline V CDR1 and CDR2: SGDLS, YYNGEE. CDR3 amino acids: CASSAGQHLEAFF. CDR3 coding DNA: TGTGCCAGCAGCGCGGGACAGCATCTTGAAGCTTTCTTT.

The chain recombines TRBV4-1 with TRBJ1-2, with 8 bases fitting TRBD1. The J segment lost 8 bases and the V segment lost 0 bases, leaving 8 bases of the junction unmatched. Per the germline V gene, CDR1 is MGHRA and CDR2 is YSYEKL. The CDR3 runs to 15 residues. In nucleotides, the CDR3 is TGCGCCAGCAGCCAAGAATGGACAGGGCGATACGGCTACACCTTC. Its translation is CASSQEWTGRYGYTF.

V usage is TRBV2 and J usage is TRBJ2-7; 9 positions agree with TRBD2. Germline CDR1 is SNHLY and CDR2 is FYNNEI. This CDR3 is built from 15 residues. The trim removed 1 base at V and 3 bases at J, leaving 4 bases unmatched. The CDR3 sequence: CASSEGRGGYYEQYF. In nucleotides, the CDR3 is TGTGCCAGCAGTGAAGGGCGGGGGGGATACTACGAGCAGTACTTC.

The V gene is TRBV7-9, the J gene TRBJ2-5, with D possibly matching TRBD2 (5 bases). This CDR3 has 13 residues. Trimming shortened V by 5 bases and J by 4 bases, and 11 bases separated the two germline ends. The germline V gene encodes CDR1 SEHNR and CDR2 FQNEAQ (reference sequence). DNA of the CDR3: TGTGCCAGCAGCCAGCCGGGAACAGAGACCCAGTACTTC. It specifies CASSQPGTETQYF.

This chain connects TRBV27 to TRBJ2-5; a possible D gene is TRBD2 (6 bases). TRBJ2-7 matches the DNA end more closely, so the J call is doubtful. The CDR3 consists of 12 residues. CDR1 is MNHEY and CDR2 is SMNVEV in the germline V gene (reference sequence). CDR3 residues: CASRASVYEQYF. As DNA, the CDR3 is TGTGCCAGCAGGGCTAGCGTCTACGAGCAGTACTTC.